This is a list of T cell receptor beta chains from one sample in a study of T cells in Graves' hyperthyroidism and ophthalmopathy. TCRdb ran MiXCR on the multiplex PCR reads and lists one entry per CDR3 protein. The sample has fewer than 450,000 distinct CDR3 sequences, about a sixth seen once. Sequences were obtained from blood. These receptors were taken from a woman in her 30s with Graves' hyperthyroidism that later progressed to Graves' ophthalmopathy. CDR3s include the opening cysteine and the closing phenylalanine or tryptophan. The D gene is left open where the match is weak. Only some rows state a clone size, as once, few, many or a class for expanded clones.

d_call cdr3_length clone_size j_call v_call cdr3_nt cdr3_aa
TRBD1 13 many TRBJ1-2 TRBV7-8 TGTGCCAGCAGCCCCCGACAGGGTAGTGGCTACACCTTC CASSPRQGSGYTF
TRBD1 14 many TRBJ1-5 TRBV11-2 TGTGCCAGCAGCAGGGGGCTCGGCAATCAGCCCCAGCATTTT CASSRGLGNQPQHF
. 19 many TRBJ1-4 TRBV12-3/TRBV12-4 TGTGCCAGCACTGCAGAGGGAGGGGGGCAAGGGGTCTTAAGTGAAAAACTGTTTTTT CASTAEGGGQGVLSEKLFF
. 15 many TRBJ2-1 TRBV6-1 TGTGCCAGCAGTCCGCGGACAGTTCCCTACAATGAGCAGTTCTTC CASSPRTVPYNEQFF
. 11 many TRBJ2-7 TRBV7-9 TGTGCCAGCAGCTTTGGGAGGGAGCAGTACTTC CASSFGREQYF
. 12 few TRBJ1-2 TRBV20-1 TGCAGTGCTATGTCAGGGGAGGAAGGCTACACCTTC CSAMSGEEGYTF
TRBD1 16 . TRBJ2-3 TRBV4-1 TGCGCCAGCAGCATACAGGGGCCCGCTGGCACAGATACGCAGTATTTT CASSIQGPAGTDTQYF
TRBD2 16 many TRBJ2-2 TRBV10-3 TGTGCCATCAGTGAGATGACTAGCGGGAGCATCGGGGAGCTGTTTTTT CAISEMTSGSIGELFF
. 18 few TRBJ2-3 TRBV29-1 TGCAGCGTTGAGGGGCCCGGGAGAAAGGCCTCTAGCACAGATACGCAGTATTTT CSVEGPGRKASSTDTQYF
TRBD1 13 many TRBJ2-2 TRBV29-1 TGCAGCGTTGAAGACAGGGGGCTAGGGGAGCTGTTTTTT CSVEDRGLGELFF
TRBD1 16 . TRBJ1-6 TRBV20-1 TGCAGTGCTAGAGTCCCGGGACAGGGATTGGGGTCACCCCTCCACTTT CSARVPGQGLGSPLHF
. 13 few TRBJ2-5 TRBV19 TGTGCCAGTAGCGTGCTGGGGGAAGAGACCCAGTACTTC CASSVLGEETQYF
. 12 many TRBJ1-1 TRBV18 TGTGCCAGCTCACCATCTGGCGCTGAAGCTTTCTTT CASSPSGAEAFF